Included here is one TCR beta chain sequence, with context. Its antigen remains unidentified. These data come from a study of T cells in Graves' hyperthyroidism and ophthalmopathy. Points from the study as a whole: Blood also carried most thyroid clonotypes expanded above 0.001.

TCR beta CDR3 regions were amplified from RNA transcripts. With the HTBI primer set, the TCR CDR3 went through a first round of RT-PCR. TCRdb itself ran the multiplex PCR reads through MiXCR, one entry per CDR3 protein. This table has 700,000 to 850,000 distinct CDR3 sequences, around 40% appearing once. Diagnosis relied on clinical symptoms, serum thyroxine and TRAb, thyroid ultrasound and orbital computed tomography. Germline-derived CDR1 and CDR2 are MGHDK and SYGVNS. The CDR3 runs 14 residues. The V end was cut by 7 bases, the J end by 0 bases, with 10 bases between. The chain recombines TRBV25-1 with TRBJ1-3; D is undetermined. This receptor was identified in a woman in her 40s with Graves' hyperthyroidism. The specimen sequenced was blood. CDR3 in amino acids: CASMLRRSGNTIYF. The CDR3 nucleotides are TGTGCCAGCATGTTGCGACGCTCTGGAAACACCATATATTTT.